A single sample gave rise to the 31 T cell receptor beta chains below, sequenced in a study of CD8 T cells in ankylosing spondylitis. Findings and caveats of the study: About 8 highly homologous variants made up a TCR beta motif, and this motif appeared characteristic of ankylosing spondylitis blood.

No cognate antigen is known for these TCRs. TCRdb recomputed calls from the 5' RACE reads with MiXCR, one row per CDR3 protein. The top ten hold about 0.5% of the sample, which has 700,000 to 1,000,000 distinct CDR3 sequences, 12% seen once. Sequenced material: blood, either unsorted or a sorted T cell fraction (not recorded which). All receptors come from a male donor with ankylosing spondylitis.

This clonotype was found many times. The rearrangement uses TRBV29-1 and TRBJ1-2, with TRBD1 as a possible D gene (5 bases). CDR1 is SQVTM, CDR2 ANQGSEA, per germline. Trimming left V 4 bases short and J 3 bases short, with 9 bases between. This CDR3 spans 12 amino acids. In DNA form, the CDR3 reads TGCAGCGTTGTGTCCAGGGACTATGGCTACACCTTC. Translating gives CSVVSRDYGYTF.

This clonotype has at least ten counts. The DNA of the CDR3 is TGTGCCAGCAGTTTATGGTACAGGGTCTCCTACGAGCAGTACTTC. This codes for CASSLWYRVSYEQYF. The V call is TRBV12-3 or TRBV12-4, the J call TRBJ2-7; TRBD1 is a possible D gene (6 bases). The ends were cut back, 2 bases at V and 0 bases at J, with 11 bases in the middle. The length of the CDR3 is 15 residues.

This clonotype occurred a few times. The chain employs TRBV29-1 and TRBJ2-3, with 8 bases identical to TRBD2. The V gene's germline CDR1 is SQVTM and CDR2 ANQGSEA. V lost 5 bases, J lost 0 bases, and 4 bases stayed unmatched. This CDR3 region has 14 residues. CDR3 sequence reads: CSVRTSMSTDTQYF. CDR3 DNA sequence: TGCAGCGTTCGGACTAGCATGAGCACAGATACGCAGTATTTT.

This clonotype has a handful of counts. V is TRBV20-1 and J is TRBJ2-2; tentatively, D is TRBD1 or TRBD2 (6 bases each). CDR3 length: 17 residues. Germline CDR1 and CDR2: DFQATT and SNEGSKA (reference sequence). Trimming left V 5 bases short and J 5 bases short, with 24 bases between. The CDR3 sequence is CSALASGARRKTGELFF. The CDR3 DNA reads TGCAGTGCTTTGGCTTCGGGGGCCAGGAGGAAAACCGGGGAGCTGTTTTTT.

This clonotype was observed a handful of times. The chain is built from TRBV7-3 and TRBJ2-5, with 9 bases lining up with TRBD1. The CDR3 sequence is 15 residues long. Looked up from germline, CDR1 is SGHTA and CDR2 is FQGTGA. The ends lost 5 bases at V and 5 bases at J; junction bases unmatched: 9. The CDR3 loop is CASSRRTGAGETQYF. The DNA of the CDR3 is TGTGCCAGCAGCCGCCGGACAGGGGCGGGTGAGACCCAGTACTTC. The full variable domain, in which reference TRBV7-3 and TRBJ2-5 provide the parts outside the CDR3, is GAGVSQTPSNKVTEKGKYVELRCDPISGHTALYWYRQSLGQGPEFLIYFQGTGAADDSGLPNDRFFAVRPEGSVSTLKIQRTERGDSAVYLCASSRRTGAGETQYFGPGTRLLVL.

This chain joins TRBV6-6 and TRBJ2-2; D is perhaps TRBD2 (5 bases). The CDR3 has 13 amino acids. V shed 5 bases and J shed 6 bases, with 10 bases lying between them. Per the germline V gene, CDR1 is MNHNY and CDR2 is SVGAGI (reference sequence). The CDR3 protein is CASSPREAGELFF. The CDR3 nucleotides read TGTGCCAGCAGTCCGAGGGAAGCCGGGGAGCTGTTTTTT.

The chain employs TRBV5-8 and TRBJ1-1; 8 bases are a match to TRBD1. The CDR3 sequence is 14 residues long. The V and J ends lost 4 bases and 8 bases, in that order; junction bases with no gene match: 10. Germline V gene sequence: CDR1 SGHTS, CDR2 YDEGEE. DNA of the CDR3: TGTGCCAGCAGCCCTTACAGGGGGGCGGACGAAGCTTTCTTT. Amino acids: CASSPYRGADEAFF. Looking up the rest from reference TRBV5-8 and TRBJ1-1 gives the full variable domain: EAGVTQSPTHLIKTRGQQATLRCSPISGHTSVYWYQQALGLGLQFLLWYDEGEERNRGNFPPRFSGRQFPNYSSELNVNALELEDSALYLCASSPYRGADEAFFGQGTRLTVV.

This clonotype has at least ten counts. This chain uses TRBV10-3 with TRBJ2-3; D perhaps matches TRBD1 (5 bases). Germline-derived CDR1 and CDR2 are ENHRY and SYGVKD. Trimming pared 7 bases from V and 3 bases from J, leaving 8 bases between. The CDR3 consists of 12 residues. CDR3 region: CAIKTETDTQYF. The CDR3 DNA reads TGTGCCATCAAGACAGAGACAGATACGCAGTATTTT.

Many counts were recorded for this clonotype. The genes are TRBV20-1 and TRBJ1-6; TRBD1 is a possible D gene (5 bases). V lost 6 bases and J 4 bases, leaving 13 bases between the germline ends. Germline values: CDR1 DFQATT, CDR2 SNEGSKA (reference sequence). CDR3 length: 14 residues. The CDR3 sequence is CSAAGQEYNSPLHF. The CDR3 bases are TGCAGTGCAGCGGGGCAGGAGTATAATTCACCCCTCCACTTT.

For this clonotype: At one boundary the junction diverges from the germline segment, which might be a read error. V is TRBV12-3 or TRBV12-4 and J is TRBJ2-7, with D perhaps TRBD1 (5 bases). CDR3 size: 11 residues. The CDR3 sequence: CASSLGQGWNF. DNA for the CDR3: TGTGCCAGCAGTCTGGGGCAGGGCTGGAACTTC.

This clonotype has a handful of counts. The V and J genes are TRBV4-3 and TRBJ1-2; 9 bases fit TRBD1. This CDR3 spans 14 amino acids. Germline CDR1 LGHNA, CDR2 YSLEER. J was trimmed by 8 bases and V by 4 bases; bases with no gene match: 8. The CDR3 region is CASSPDRGERGYTF. In DNA, the CDR3 is TGCGCCAGCAGCCCAGACAGGGGGGAGAGGGGCTACACCTTC.

This chain joins TRBV4-3 and TRBJ2-1; TRBD2 aligns across 7 bases. CDR3 length: 17 amino acids. The J segment lost 1 base and the V segment lost 3 bases, leaving 9 bases of the junction unmatched. CDR1 and CDR2 (germline): LGHNA, YSLEER. The CDR3 here is CASSQFSSGLSYNEQFF. The CDR3 bases are TGCGCCAGCAGCCAGTTTTCTAGCGGCCTTTCCTACAATGAGCAGTTCTTC.

The chain carries TRBV2 and TRBJ1-1, with 9 bases aligning to TRBD1. The V gene's germline CDR1 is SNHLY and CDR2 FYNNEI. The CDR3 is 15 amino acids. V shed 6 bases, J shed 0 bases, and the junction held 5 bases outside the gene matches. The CDR3 spells CASSRTGVLNTEAFF. The CDR3 DNA reads as TGTGCCAGCAGCCGGACAGGGGTGCTGAACACTGAAGCTTTCTTT.

At least ten counts were recorded for this clonotype. This sequence joins TRBV29-1 and TRBJ2-3; D ambiguous. The V gene lost 5 bases and the J gene lost 2 bases, with 8 bases spanning the gap. Looked up from germline, CDR1 is SQVTM and CDR2 is ANQGSEA. This CDR3 contains 12 residues. CDR3 in DNA: TGCAGCGTTCTTCCGGTCACAGATACGCAGTATTTT. Its protein product is CSVLPVTDTQYF.

The chain links TRBV29-1 to TRBJ1-2; 10 bases fit TRBD1. Trimming at V came to 5 bases and at J to 5 bases, leaving 2 bases not matched to a gene. Germline CDR1 SQVTM, CDR2 ANQGSEA. The CDR3 has 12 residues. CDR3 residues: CSVQGQGYGYTF. In DNA form, the CDR3 reads TGCAGCGTTCAGGGACAGGGGTATGGCTACACCTTC.

The rearrangement uses TRBV20-1 and TRBJ2-7; 7 nucleotides line up with TRBD1. CDR3 size: 14 residues. Per the germline V gene, CDR1 is DFQATT and CDR2 is SNEGSKA (reference sequence). V lost 2 bases to trimming and J lost 1 base; unmatched junction nucleotides: 5. CDR3 nucleotides: TGCAGTGCTAGATCCTGGGACAGTTCCTACGAGCAGTACTTC. Translation: CSARSWDSSYEQYF.

The J gene is TRBJ2-1, the V gene TRBV7-8, with 10 bases identical to TRBD1. Trimming cost V 6 bases and J 7 bases; bases outside gene matches: 9. This CDR3 comprises 15 residues. Germline-derived CDR1 and CDR2 are SGHVS and FQNEAQ. The CDR3 DNA is TGTGCCAGCAGACTAATAGGACAGGGGGGTAATGAGCAGTTCTTC. As protein: CASRLIGQGGNEQFF.

This clonotype was detected a few times. The gene calls are TRBV7-2 and TRBJ1-3; no firm D call. V gave up 3 bases and J gave up 7 bases, with 10 bases separating them. The germline V gene encodes CDR1 SGHTA and CDR2 FQGNSA. CDR3 size: 13 residues. The CDR3 sequence: CASSFLQTNTIYF. The CDR3 bases are TGTGCCAGCAGCTTCCTGCAGACTAACACCATATATTTT.

A few counts support this clonotype. The rearrangement links TRBV2 to TRBJ1-4; the D gene is possibly TRBD1 (6 bases). Germline CDR1 SNHLY, CDR2 FYNNEI. CDR3 length: 14 amino acids. Deletions cut 8 bases from V and 4 bases from J, with 14 bases between. The CDR3 here is CASRNGQFNEKLFF. CDR3 coding DNA: TGTGCCAGCCGGAACGGACAGTTTAATGAAAAACTGTTTTTT.

This clonotype was recorded at least ten times. The chain combines TRBV9 with TRBJ2-7; D perhaps matches TRBD1 (5 bases). The V gene lost 0 bases and the J gene lost 6 bases, with 13 bases spanning the gap. In germline, CDR1 is SGDLS, CDR2 YYNGEE. The length of the CDR3 is 14 residues. The CDR3 DNA reads TGTGCCAGCAGCGTAGACGGCAGGGAAGGCGAGCAGTACTTC. Encoded protein: CASSVDGREGEQYF.

The gene calls are TRBV7-2 and TRBJ2-7; TRBD2 agrees at 8 bases. Trimming took 3 bases from V and 4 from J; bases not matched to a gene: 8. The CDR3 sequence is 15 residues long. In germline, CDR1 is SGHTA, CDR2 FQGNSA. CDR3: CASSFVAGLPYEQYF. The CDR3 nucleotides read TGTGCCAGCAGCTTCGTAGCGGGACTACCTTACGAGCAGTACTTC.

This clonotype appeared many times. The rearrangement joins TRBV12-3 or TRBV12-4 to TRBJ1-1, with D hard to call. This CDR3 contains 12 residues. Trimming pared 1 base from V and 5 bases from J, leaving 5 bases between. CDR3 in DNA: TGTGCCAGCAGTTTAGAAACGACTGAAGCTTTCTTT. It yields the protein CASSLETTEAFF.

J is TRBJ2-7 and V is TRBV20-1, with D hard to call. This CDR3 spans 11 amino acids. The V gene lost 3 bases and the J gene lost 6 bases, with 9 bases spanning the gap. Germline V gives CDR1 DFQATT, CDR2 SNEGSKA (reference sequence). The DNA of the CDR3 is TGCAGTGCTAGTCAATCCGCCGAGCAGTACTTC. Translated: CSASQSAEQYF.

The chain couples TRBV5-1 to TRBJ2-3; D is undetermined. V lost 4 bases, J lost 3 bases, and 12 bases lay in between. Germline assignment: CDR1 SGHRS and CDR2 YFSETQ. The CDR3 covers 14 residues. This chain's CDR3 is CASSPQSRTDTQYF. In nucleotides, the CDR3 is TGCGCCAGCAGCCCACAGTCGCGAACAGATACGCAGTATTTT. The entire variable domain, with the rest obtained from reference TRBV5-1 and TRBJ2-3, is as follows: KAGVTQTPRYLIKTRGQQVTLSCSPISGHRSVSWYQQTPGQGLQFLFEYFSETQRNKGNFPGRFSGRQFSNSRSEMNVSTLELGDSALYLCASSPQSRTDTQYFGPGTRLTVL.

The chain combines TRBV7-9 with TRBJ2-5; perhaps TRBD1 as D (6 bases). V lost 3 bases and J lost 1, with 12 bases in between. The germline V gene has CDR1 SEHNR and CDR2 FQNEAQ (reference sequence). This CDR3 comprises 15 residues. The DNA for the CDR3 is TGTGCCAGCAGCTTCGGGACAAGATTCCAAGAGACCCAGTACTTC. It specifies CASSFGTRFQETQYF.

The gene calls are TRBV7-2 and TRBJ2-7; TRBD1 might be the D (5 bases). Germline lookup yields CDR1 SGHTA and CDR2 FQGNSA. The CDR3 has 13 residues. Deletions cut 5 bases from V and 3 bases from J, with 11 bases between. CDR3 nucleotide sequence: TGTGCCAGCAGCGGTGACAGTCACTACGAGCAGTACTTC. Amino acids: CASSGDSHYEQYF.

The gene calls are TRBV20-1 and TRBJ2-4; 11 bases align to TRBD2. Germline V lookup: CDR1 DFQATT, CDR2 SNEGSKA (reference sequence). The CDR3 extends over 14 amino acids. J gave up 2 bases and V 7 bases, and 4 bases lay outside the gene matches. The DNA for the CDR3 is TGCAGTGTGACTAGCGGGGCTCCCAAAAACATTCAGTACTTC. This codes for CSVTSGAPKNIQYF.

This clonotype was found a few times. The rearrangement links TRBV6-2 or TRBV6-3 to TRBJ2-2; 14 bases map to TRBD2. Germline assignment: CDR1 MNHEY and CDR2 SVGEGT. The ends lost 5 bases at V and 1 base at J; junction bases unmatched: 3. The CDR3 is made up of 17 amino acids. DNA for the CDR3: TGTGCCAGCAGTACCGGGACTAGCGGGAGGAACACCGGGGAGCTGTTTTTT. As protein: CASSTGTSGRNTGELFF.

This clonotype has ten or more counts. One junction end does not reproduce the germline sequence, and a read error may be involved. The rearrangement uses TRBV5-1 and TRBJ2-1, with TRBD1 matching 8 bases. The CDR3 spans 11 residues. Germline CDR1 SGHRS, CDR2 YFSETQ. Written as DNA, the CDR3 is TGCGCCAGCAGCTCGGACAGGGTCCTGGTCTTC. It yields the protein CASSSDRVLVF.

This clonotype was seen a handful of times. As DNA, the CDR3 is TGCGCCAGCAGCTGGAGTCCGCAGGGCCAAGAGACCCAGTACTTC. This sequence encodes CASSWSPQGQETQYF. The chain links TRBV5-1 to TRBJ2-5; D perhaps matches TRBD1 (5 bases). With 3 bases removed from V and 1 base from J, the gap between germline ends came to 13 bases. Germline V gene sequence: CDR1 SGHRS, CDR2 YFSETQ. The length of the CDR3 is 15 residues. The full variable domain, its missing parts supplied by reference TRBV5-1 and TRBJ2-5, is KAGVTQTPRYLIKTRGQQVTLSCSPISGHRSVSWYQQTPGQGLQFLFEYFSETQRNKGNFPGRFSGRQFSNSRSEMNVSTLELGDSALYLCASSWSPQGQETQYFGPGTRLLVL.

The chain employs TRBV11-2 and TRBJ2-1; weak D call: TRBD2 (5 bases). The CDR3 covers 18 residues. The ends were cut back, 5 bases at V and 0 bases at J, with 20 bases in the middle. Per the germline V gene, CDR1 is SGHAT and CDR2 is FQNNGV. The CDR3 loop reads CASSTPRSGGRSYNEQFF. CDR3 nucleotide sequence: TGTGCCAGCAGCACACCCCGTTCAGGCGGGCGCTCCTACAATGAGCAGTTCTTC.